The 30 T cell receptor beta chains below were found in one sample sequenced in a study of blood T cell repertoires in COVID-19. Sequencing was performed with immunoSEQ multiplex PCR; in TCRdb, only in-frame clones are kept and a portion is missing. Of 350,000 to 550,000 clones listed, 70% to 90% are singletons. The sequencing sample was made of PBMCs or T cells enriched from blood (not recorded which). The receptors here all came from a woman aged 18-29 years with acute COVID-19.

The chain has TRBV4-3 and TRBJ2-1, with D unresolved. V was pared by 0 bases and J by 14 bases, with 17 bases between. The CDR3 sequence is 14 residues long. The germline V gene encodes CDR1 LGHNA and CDR2 YSLEER. The CDR3 coding sequence is TGCGCCAGCAGCCAAGAAGCAAAGCATGGAGCCGAGTTCTTC. It encodes CASSQEAKHGAEFF.

This chain joins TRBV5-1 and TRBJ1-6, with D tentatively TRBD1 (6 bases). Trimming cost V 4 bases and J 10 bases, with 12 bases left between them. The CDR3 loop spans 13 amino acids. Germline CDR1 and CDR2: SGHRS and YFSETQ. The CDR3 reads CASSVEGVSPLHF. Written as DNA, the CDR3 is TGCGCCAGCAGCGTTGAGGGGGTCTCACCCCTCCACTTT.

The chain employs TRBV19 and TRBJ2-7; 9 nucleotides align to TRBD2. J was trimmed by 0 bases and V by 6 bases; bases with no gene match: 6. Germline V gene sequence: CDR1 LNHDA, CDR2 SQIVND (reference sequence). The CDR3 is 15 amino acids. The chain's CDR3 is CASRQTSGSSYEQYF. The CDR3 DNA reads TGTGCCAGTAGGCAGACTAGCGGAAGCTCCTACGAGCAGTACTTC.

This rearrangement joins TRBV3-1 (or the pseudogene TRBV3-2) to TRBJ1-1, with D maybe TRBD1 (6 bases). Looked up from germline, CDR1 is LGHDT and CDR2 is YNNKEL (reference sequence). The CDR3 has 14 residues. The ends were cut back, 4 bases at V and 1 base at J, with 10 bases in the middle. DNA of the CDR3: TGTGCCAGCAGCCGAACGACAGGGAACACTGAAGCTTTCTTT. This translates into CASSRTTGNTEAFF.

The V and J genes are TRBV18 and TRBJ1-6; TRBD1 agrees at 7 bases. The trim removed 3 bases at V and 11 bases at J, leaving 4 bases unmatched. The CDR3 spans 13 residues. In germline, CDR1 is KGHSH, CDR2 LQKENI. CDR3 region: CASSPDRSTPLHF. For the CDR3, the DNA is TGTGCCAGCTCACCGGACAGGTCAACACCCCTCCACTTT.

This chain connects TRBV12-3 or TRBV12-4 to TRBJ1-5; 9 bases agree with TRBD1. Germline trimming cut 7 bases from V and 11 bases from J; bases unmatched to any gene: 9. CDR3 length: 13 amino acids. The CDR3 reads CASTPGTGSAQHF. DNA for the CDR3: TGTGCCAGCACCCCCGGGACAGGGTCGGCCCAGCATTTT.

The chain uses TRBV10-3 and TRBJ2-5, with 12 bases identical to TRBD2. The CDR3 is 16 amino acids. Trimming at V came to 2 bases and at J to 2 bases, leaving 3 bases not matched to a gene. Germline V lookup: CDR1 ENHRY, CDR2 SYGVKD. CDR3 in DNA: TGTGCCATCAGTGAGAGGACTAGCGGGGCTCAAGAGACCCAGTACTTC. This translates into CAISERTSGAQETQYF.

The gene calls are TRBV28 and TRBJ1-2, with 12 bases matching TRBD1. V lost 9 bases and J lost 2; bases outside the gene matches: 13. The length of the CDR3 is 17 residues. Germline CDR1 is MDHEN and CDR2 is SYDVKM. CDR3 DNA sequence: TGTGCCAGTAGGAGAACCGGGACAGGGGGCTCCAACTATGGCTACACCTTC. Encoded protein: CASRRTGTGGSNYGYTF.

J is TRBJ2-6 and V is TRBV7-8, with TRBD1 matching 9 bases. V shed 5 bases and J 3 bases; nucleotides not matched to a gene: 8. Looked up from germline, CDR1 is SGHVS and CDR2 is FQNEAQ. This CDR3 is built from 17 residues. In DNA form, the CDR3 reads TGTGCCAGCAGCCTCCGGGACAGGGTATTTGGGGCCAACGTCCTGACTTTC. It encodes CASSLRDRVFGANVLTF.

J is TRBJ1-3 and V is TRBV19; TRBD1 is a possible D gene (6 bases). V was shortened by 3 bases and J by 4 bases, with 19 bases between the two germline ends. The CDR3 extends over 17 amino acids. Germline-derived CDR1 and CDR2 are LNHDA and SQIVND (reference sequence). In DNA, the CDR3 is TGTGCCAGTAGTATCGGTTTGTATCGGACAGACGGAAACACCATATATTTT. Translating gives CASSIGLYRTDGNTIYF.

This chain uses TRBV11-2 with TRBJ2-1, with 8 bases fitting TRBD2. V gave up 2 bases and J gave up 6 bases; unmatched junction bases: 3. Germline V gene sequence: CDR1 SGHAT, CDR2 FQNNGV. The CDR3 length is 14 residues. The CDR3 is CASSLSLAGNEQFF. CDR3 bases: TGTGCCAGCAGCTTATCTCTAGCGGGCAATGAGCAGTTCTTC.

The rearrangement links TRBV29-1 to TRBJ2-2; 8 bases match TRBD1. The V gene's germline CDR1 is SQVTM and CDR2 ANQGSEA. The CDR3 spans 13 residues. Germline trimming cut 6 bases from V and 4 bases from J; bases unmatched to any gene: 4. Written as DNA, the CDR3 is TGCAGCGTCGCGGGACAGGTCACCGGGGAGCTGTTTTTT. Translated, it gives CSVAGQVTGELFF.

This rearrangement joins TRBV12-5 to TRBJ1-1; D is unresolved. CDR3 length: 13 residues. Germline V gene data show CDR1 as LGHNT and CDR2 as FRNRAP. V lost 5 bases and J 3 bases, leaving 10 bases between the germline ends. In DNA, the CDR3 is TGTGCTAGTGGTCCCGGGGTCTACACTGAAGCTTTCTTT. Translated: CASGPGVYTEAFF.

V and J are TRBV2 and TRBJ2-2; TRBD2 is a possible D gene (6 bases). Between the trimmed V and J ends, which lost 7 bases and 4 bases, there was a span of 10 bases. Looked up from germline, CDR1 is SNHLY and CDR2 is FYNNEI. CDR3 size: 13 residues. The CDR3 DNA follows: TGTGCCAGCAATGTGGGGGGCACCGGGGAGCTGTTTTTT. The encoded protein is CASNVGGTGELFF.

The J gene is TRBJ1-1, the V gene TRBV10-2; D not resolved. Trimming took off 8 bases at V and 4 bases at J, with 20 bases between the two ends. Germline CDR1 and CDR2: WSHSY and SAAADI. This CDR3 is built from 15 residues. The CDR3 nucleotides read TGCGCCAGCTGTTCCAAGAGGGCCTCAGGCACTGAAGCTTTCTTT. Translating it yields CASCSKRASGTEAFF.

The J gene is TRBJ1-1, the V gene TRBV29-1, with 7 positions matching TRBD1. J lost 6 bases, V lost 4 bases, and 14 bases had no gene match. Per the germline V gene, CDR1 is SQVTM and CDR2 is ANQGSEA. The CDR3 totals 15 residues. CDR3 loop: CSVGVRQGMGSEAFF. The CDR3 DNA reads TGCAGCGTTGGGGTGCGACAGGGAATGGGATCTGAAGCTTTCTTT.

The chain uses TRBV27 and TRBJ2-5; 8 nucleotides agree with TRBD2. V lost 5 bases to trimming and J lost 4 bases; unmatched junction nucleotides: 12. CDR1 is MNHEY, CDR2 SMNVEV, per germline (reference sequence). CDR3 length: 16 amino acids. CDR3 region: CASSPGGAQRAETQYF. The CDR3 DNA is TGTGCCAGCAGTCCGGGGGGGGCACAAAGGGCAGAGACCCAGTACTTC.

The gene calls are TRBV18 and TRBJ1-4; 8 bases are shared with TRBD1. Germline trimming cut 6 bases from V and 7 bases from J; bases unmatched to any gene: 4. Germline CDR1 is KGHSH and CDR2 is LQKENI. The CDR3 consists of 13 residues. The DNA for the CDR3 is TGTGCCAGCTCGACAGGGGAGGGTGAAAAACTGTTTTTT. It specifies CASSTGEGEKLFF.

This clone was counted once. The chain uses TRBV6-5 and TRBJ1-3, with D unclear. V was cut by 6 bases and J by 6 bases, with 12 bases left in between. Germline V lookup: CDR1 MNHEY, CDR2 SVGAGI. The CDR3 is 13 residues long. Here the CDR3 DNA reads TGTGCCAGCAGCCTACTCTCATTAAACACCATATATTTT. Encoded protein: CASSLLSLNTIYF.

This chain joins TRBV27 and TRBJ2-1; D is unresolved. This CDR3 is 13 amino acids long. Germline CDR1 reads MNHEY; CDR2 reads SMNVEV (reference sequence). V was shortened by 8 bases and J by 3 bases, with 11 bases between the two germline ends. The CDR3 region is CASSPALYNEQFF. CDR3 DNA sequence: TGTGCCAGCTCCCCCGCGCTCTACAATGAGCAGTTCTTC.

V usage is TRBV5-6 and J usage is TRBJ1-1; no clear D. This CDR3 comprises 13 residues. The V and J ends lost 4 bases and 10 bases respectively, with 17 bases between them. CDR1 is SGHDT, CDR2 YYEEEE, per germline. CDR3 in amino acids: CASSTEGVLRAFF. DNA of the CDR3: TGTGCCAGCAGCACGGAGGGAGTTCTGCGAGCTTTCTTT.

The CDR3 protein is CASSLRIDRGLTNEKLFF. The CDR3 DNA is TGTGCCAGCAGCTTACGGATAGACAGGGGGTTAACTAATGAAAAACTGTTTTTT. V is TRBV7-9 and J is TRBJ1-4; 9 bases are a match to TRBD1. Germline lookup yields CDR1 SEHNR and CDR2 FQNEAQ (reference sequence). This CDR3 is 18 amino acids long. V lost 2 bases, J lost 1 base, and 8 bases stayed unmatched.

In DNA form, the CDR3 reads TGTGCCAGCTCACCACCCAGGGGGCGCCTGAGCACAGATACGCAGTATTTT. This encodes CASSPPRGRLSTDTQYF. This chain links TRBV18 with TRBJ2-3; TRBD1 aligns across 8 bases. J gave up 0 bases and V 0 bases, and 5 bases lay outside the gene matches. The CDR3 loop spans 17 amino acids. CDR1 is KGHSH, CDR2 LQKENI, per germline.

The V and J genes are TRBV9 and TRBJ1-2; 9 nucleotides agree with TRBD1. Germline values: CDR1 SGDLS, CDR2 YYNGEE. This CDR3 region has 16 residues. V shed 0 bases and J 8 bases; nucleotides not matched to a gene: 11. As DNA, the CDR3 is TGTGCCAGCAGCGTAGAACCCTCCGGGACAGGGCACGGCTACACCTTC. Protein: CASSVEPSGTGHGYTF.

The chain carries TRBV6-5 and TRBJ2-1; 13 bases match TRBD2. This CDR3 comprises 15 residues. The germline V gene encodes CDR1 MNHEY and CDR2 SVGAGI. Germline trimming cut 5 bases from V and 10 bases from J; bases unmatched to any gene: 8. In DNA form, the CDR3 reads TGTGCCAGCAGTCGAACTAGCGGGGGGGTCAGGGAGCAGTTCTTC. Protein sequence: CASSRTSGGVREQFF.

The chain joins TRBV28 to TRBJ2-7; D may be TRBD2 (5 bases). CDR1 is MDHEN and CDR2 is SYDVKM in the germline V gene. This CDR3 contains 11 residues. Trimming took off 6 bases at V and 7 bases at J, with 10 bases between the two ends. The CDR3 here is CASSEGREQYF. CDR3 coding DNA: TGTGCCAGCAGCGAGGGTCGAGAGCAGTACTTC.

This clone was detected only once. This chain uses TRBV24-1 with TRBJ1-5; 11 nucleotides match TRBD1. Trimming removed 5 bases from V and 6 bases from J; junction bases left unmatched: 2. CDR1 is KGHDR and CDR2 is SFDVKD in the germline V gene. This CDR3 is built from 14 residues. In nucleotides, the CDR3 is TGTGCCACCAGTGGGACAGGGGGCGTTCAGCCCCAGCATTTT. This translates into CATSGTGGVQPQHF.

The count of this clone is one. The genes are TRBV3-1 (or the pseudogene TRBV3-2) and TRBJ2-1; 8 nucleotides agree with TRBD1. Per the germline V gene, CDR1 is LGHDT and CDR2 is YNNKEL (reference sequence). V lost 4 bases to trimming and J lost 6 bases; unmatched junction nucleotides: 2. The CDR3 sequence is 13 residues long. The CDR3 sequence: CASSPDRVNEQFF. CDR3 bases: TGTGCCAGCAGCCCGGACAGGGTCAATGAGCAGTTCTTC.

Concerning this clone: The sample contains more than one DNA sequence encoding this CDR3. This chain uses TRBV9 with TRBJ2-7; 7 positions agree with TRBD2. With V trimmed by 0 bases and J by 1 base, 1 base remained unmatched. The CDR3 runs 14 residues. Germline V lookup: CDR1 SGDLS, CDR2 YYNGEE. CDR3 residues: CASSVDGGSYEQYF. CDR3 in DNA: TGTGCCAGCAGCGTAGACGGGGGGTCCTACGAGCAGTACTTC.

The chain recombines TRBV28 with TRBJ2-5, with 14 bases aligning to TRBD2. CDR1 and CDR2 from the germline V gene are MDHEN and SYDVKM. V was pared by 3 bases and J by 7 bases, with 4 bases of the junction left unmatched. CDR3 length equals 15 residues. In DNA, the CDR3 is TGTGCCAGCAGTTTCGGACTAGCGGGGGGAGGGACCCAGTACTTC. Translation gives CASSFGLAGGGTQYF. Full variable domain (outside the CDR3, taken from reference TRBV28 and TRBJ2-5): DVKVTQSSRYLVKRTGEKVFLECVQDMDHENMFWYRQDPGLGLRLIYFSYDVKMKEKGDIPEGYSVSREKKERFSLILESASTNQTSMYLCASSFGLAGGGTQYFGPGTRLLVL.